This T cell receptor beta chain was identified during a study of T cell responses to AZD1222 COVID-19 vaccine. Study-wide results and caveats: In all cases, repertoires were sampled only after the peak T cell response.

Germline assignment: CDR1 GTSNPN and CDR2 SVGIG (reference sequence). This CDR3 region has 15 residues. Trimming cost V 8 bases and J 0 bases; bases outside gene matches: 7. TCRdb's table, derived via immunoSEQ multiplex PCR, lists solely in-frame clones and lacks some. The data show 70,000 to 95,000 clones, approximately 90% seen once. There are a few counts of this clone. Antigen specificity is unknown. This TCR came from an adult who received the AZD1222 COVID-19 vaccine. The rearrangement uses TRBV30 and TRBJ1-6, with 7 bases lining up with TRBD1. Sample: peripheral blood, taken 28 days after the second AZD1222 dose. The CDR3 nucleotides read TGTGCCCGAGGGGGCTCCAGCTCCTATAATTCACCCCTCCACTTT. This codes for CARGGSSSYNSPLHF.